The 27 T cell receptor beta chains below were found in one sample sequenced in a study of T cells in Graves' hyperthyroidism and ophthalmopathy. RNA transcripts gave rise to amplified TCR beta CDR3 regions. HTBI primers drove first-round RT-PCR of the TCR CDR3. TCRdb re-called the multiplex PCR reads through MiXCR, storing one row per CDR3 protein. This sample carries around 520,000 distinct CDR3 sequences, 14% of them seen once, and the ten largest clones take roughly 14%. The specimen was blood. These receptors were collected from a woman aged 40 to 50 with Graves' hyperthyroidism.

This clonotype was detected a few times. V gene TRBV29-1 combines with J gene TRBJ1-2; D is undetermined. Germline-derived CDR1 and CDR2 are SQVTM and ANQGSEA. The V end was cut by 3 bases, the J end by 5 bases, with 13 bases between. There are 13 residues in the CDR3. CDR3 protein: CSVDLRERYGYTF. Written as DNA, the CDR3 is TGCAGCGTTGATTTAAGGGAGCGATATGGCTACACCTTC.

The chain is built from TRBV12-3 or TRBV12-4 and TRBJ2-3; TRBD2 matches 12 bases. Trimming took 5 bases from V and 6 from J; bases not matched to a gene: 6. The CDR3 consists of 15 residues. CDR3 in DNA: TGTGCCAGCAGTACCCGGACTAGCGGGGTCGATACGCAGTATTTT. Its translation: CASSTRTSGVDTQYF.

On this clonotype: A read error is likely here: a far larger clone is one base away. This chain joins TRBV27 and TRBJ2-5; D possibly corresponds to TRBD2 (6 bases). CDR3 length equals 12 residues. Germline V gene sequence: CDR1 MNHEY, CDR2 SMNVEV (reference sequence). As DNA, the CDR3 is TGTACCAGCAGTTTAGGAGGGGAGACCCAGTACTTC. Amino acid sequence: CTSSLGGETQYF.

The CDR3 spells CAISELGLAGGSPYEQYF. CDR3 sequence (DNA): TGTGCCATCAGTGAGCTAGGACTAGCGGGAGGTTCCCCCTACGAGCAGTACTTC. The chain couples TRBV10-3 to TRBJ2-7; 14 nucleotides line up with TRBD2. Germline V gene data show CDR1 as ENHRY and CDR2 as SYGVKD. This CDR3 has 18 amino acids. The trim removed 2 bases at V and 2 bases at J, leaving 8 bases unmatched.

This clonotype was detected only a few times. A read error may explain this, as a much larger clone is one base away. This chain connects TRBV3-1 to TRBJ1-2; a possible D gene is TRBD1 (5 bases). The germline V and J ends were trimmed by 1 base and 5 bases, with 14 bases remaining between them. From germline, CDR1 is LGHDT and CDR2 YNNKEL (reference sequence). This CDR3 is 15 amino acids long. CDR3 in amino acids: CASSQAQGGRYGYTF. In nucleotides, the CDR3 is TGTGCCAGCAGCCAAGCCCAGGGAGGACGGTATGGCTACACCTTC.

In this sample, this clonotype turned up a few times. The V call is TRBV7-3, the J call TRBJ2-1, with TRBD2 matching over 8 bases. The germline V gene encodes CDR1 SGHTA and CDR2 FQGTGA. The ends lost 5 bases at V and 8 bases at J; junction bases unmatched: 17. CDR3 length: 17 residues. The CDR3 DNA reads TGTGCCAGCAGCCCCCCTCGGGGGGGGTTTATTATGGATGAGCAGTTCTTC. Translating gives CASSPPRGGFIMDEQFF.

The chain joins TRBV12-3 or TRBV12-4 to TRBJ1-1, with D perhaps TRBD1 (5 bases). V lost 2 bases to trimming and J lost 6 bases, with 10 bases between them. This CDR3 spans 13 amino acids. The CDR3 here is CASSLIGVSEAFF. The CDR3 nucleotides are TGTGCCAGCAGTTTAATAGGGGTTTCTGAAGCTTTCTTT.

This clonotype was seen ten or more times. V gene TRBV12-3 or TRBV12-4 combines with J gene TRBJ2-2; D is perhaps TRBD2 (6 bases). This CDR3 is 14 amino acids long. Trimming stripped 4 bases from V and 3 bases from J, with 9 bases between. CDR3 sequence reads: CASSWSGYTGELFF. Written as DNA, the CDR3 is TGTGCCAGCAGTTGGAGCGGGTACACCGGGGAGCTGTTTTTT.

V is TRBV9 and J is TRBJ1-5; D is uncertain. This CDR3 region has 15 residues. Germline V gene lookup returns CDR1 SGDLS and CDR2 YYNGEE. V lost 0 bases and J 0 bases, leaving 7 bases between the germline ends. The CDR3 reads CASSVGLHSNQPQHF. In DNA form, the CDR3 reads TGTGCCAGCAGCGTAGGGCTGCATAGCAATCAGCCCCAGCATTTT.

This clonotype has at least ten counts. The V call is TRBV7-3, the J call TRBJ1-1; D not resolved. Trimming stripped 2 bases from V and 0 bases from J, with 7 bases between. Germline V gene sequence: CDR1 SGHTA, CDR2 FQGTGA. The CDR3 is 14 amino acids. The CDR3 sequence: CASSLYHMNTEAFF. CDR3 bases: TGTGCCAGCAGCTTATATCACATGAACACTGAAGCTTTCTTT. Looking up the rest from reference TRBV7-3 and TRBJ1-1 gives the full variable domain: GAGVSQTPSNKVTEKGKYVELRCDPISGHTALYWYRQSLGQGPEFLIYFQGTGAADDSGLPNDRFFAVRPEGSVSTLKIQRTERGDSAVYLCASSLYHMNTEAFFGQGTRLTVV.

This clonotype showed up many times. The gene calls are TRBV28 and TRBJ2-7; no clear D gene. This CDR3 spans 14 amino acids. Trimming removed 6 bases from V and 9 bases from J, with 21 bases in between. Germline lookup yields CDR1 MDHEN and CDR2 SYDVKM. In nucleotides, the CDR3 is TGTGCCAGCAGCAGGACGGGCCCTACGTATGGGCAGTACTTC. Its protein product is CASSRTGPTYGQYF.

In this sample, this clonotype turned up many times. This sequence joins TRBV27 and TRBJ2-1; 7 nucleotides match TRBD2. Germline V lookup: CDR1 MNHEY, CDR2 SMNVEV (reference sequence). The CDR3 consists of 16 residues. With 5 bases clipped from V and 7 bases from J, the junction kept 14 bases outside the gene matches. The CDR3: CASSPSGGRAGNEQFF. The CDR3 nucleotides are TGTGCCAGCAGTCCCTCCGGGGGGAGGGCCGGTAATGAGCAGTTCTTC.

This clonotype has more than one count but fewer than ten. V is TRBV6-1 and J is TRBJ2-1; possible D gene TRBD2, 5 bases. This CDR3 contains 13 residues. The V gene lost 6 bases and the J gene lost 6 bases, with 12 bases spanning the gap. Germline V gene lookup returns CDR1 MNHNS and CDR2 SASEGT. CDR3 coding DNA: TGTGCCAGCAGGTATTCAGAGGGCAATGAGCAGTTCTTC. Its translation: CASRYSEGNEQFF.

This clonotype came up a few times. The chain joins TRBV30 to TRBJ2-7; TRBD1 might be the D (6 bases). CDR1 and CDR2 from the germline V gene are GTSNPN and SVGIG (reference sequence). The CDR3 spans 14 residues. With 2 bases removed from V and 4 bases from J, the gap between germline ends came to 15 bases. In DNA form, the CDR3 reads TGTGCCTGGAGTCATTCCCCACAGGGATACGAGCAGTACTTC. Protein: CAWSHSPQGYEQYF.

The J gene is TRBJ2-7, the V gene TRBV9; no clear D gene. V was trimmed by 0 bases and J by 3 bases, leaving 13 bases between them. CDR1 is SGDLS and CDR2 is YYNGEE in the germline V gene. This CDR3 is built from 15 residues. The CDR3 nucleotides read TGTGCCAGCAGCGTAGAAGATAGGCAGGTCTACGAGCAGTACTTC. Its translation: CASSVEDRQVYEQYF.

This clonotype was found a few times. The chain joins TRBV7-9 to TRBJ2-3, with D unresolved. The V end was cut by 5 bases, the J end by 0 bases, with 12 bases between. CDR1 SEHNR and CDR2 FQNEAQ come from the germline V gene (reference sequence). The CDR3 has 15 amino acids. The CDR3 here is CASSPLYYSTDTQYF. For the CDR3, the DNA is TGTGCCAGCAGCCCCCTGTACTATAGCACAGATACGCAGTATTTT.

This clonotype was seen repeatedly, ten times or more. The V and J genes are TRBV28 and TRBJ2-1, with D unresolved. Germline CDR1 MDHEN, CDR2 SYDVKM. CDR3 size: 12 residues. V lost 8 bases and J 6 bases, leaving 11 bases between the germline ends. The CDR3 protein is CASWTLGNEQFF. For the CDR3, the DNA is TGTGCCAGCTGGACCCTGGGCAATGAGCAGTTCTTC.

This clonotype was seen more than once but under ten times. The chain joins TRBV6-1 to TRBJ2-7; D ambiguous. CDR3 size: 15 residues. With 1 base removed from V and 3 bases from J, the gap between germline ends came to 13 bases. Germline values: CDR1 MNHNS, CDR2 SASEGT. The DNA of the CDR3 is TGTGCCAGCAGTGAAGATCCGAGGAAGGACTACGAGCAGTACTTC. Translation: CASSEDPRKDYEQYF.

The genes are TRBV7-8 and TRBJ2-7, with 9 bases identical to TRBD2. With V trimmed by 1 base and J by 6 bases, 7 bases remained unmatched. CDR1 is SGHVS, CDR2 FQNEAQ, per germline. CDR3 size: 15 residues. The CDR3 nucleotides read TGTGCCAGCAGCTTAGAGGTACTAGCGGGTGGCGAGCAGTACTTC. Protein: CASSLEVLAGGEQYF.

This clonotype has ten or more counts. V usage is TRBV6-1 and J usage is TRBJ2-7; 8 bases are a match to TRBD1. V lost 6 bases to trimming and J lost 3 bases; unmatched junction nucleotides: 7. Germline values: CDR1 MNHNS, CDR2 SASEGT. The length of the CDR3 is 14 residues. CDR3 nucleotides: TGTGCCAGCAGCCCCGACAGGGGATTCTACGAGCAGTACTTC. It yields the protein CASSPDRGFYEQYF.

The rearrangement uses TRBV6-1 and TRBJ2-7; D ambiguous. Per the germline V gene, CDR1 is MNHNS and CDR2 is SASEGT. The CDR3 totals 13 residues. V was cut by 6 bases and J by 3 bases, with 12 bases left in between. The CDR3 nucleotides read TGTGCCAGCAGGCAACAGAGCCTCTACGAGCAGTACTTC. The encoded protein is CASRQQSLYEQYF.

This clonotype was seen more than once but under ten times. A much more abundant neighbour one base away suggests this may be a read error. This sequence joins TRBV18 and TRBJ1-1; D not certain. The germline CDR1 and CDR2 sequences are KGHSH and LQKENI. This CDR3 comprises 13 residues. CDR3 amino acids: CASSPRKGTEALF. The CDR3, as DNA: TGTGCCAGCTCACCCCGAAAGGGCACTGAAGCTCTCTTT. The variable domain in full, completed from reference TRBV18 and TRBJ1-1, reads NAGVMQNPRHLVRRRGQEARLRCSPMKGHSHVYWYRQLPEEGLKFMVYLQKENIIDESGMPKERFSAEFPKEGPSILRIQQVVRGDSAAYFCASSPRKGTEALFGQGTRLTVV.

This clonotype was seen at least ten times. The chain employs TRBV12-3 or TRBV12-4 and TRBJ2-4; 7 bases map to TRBD1. This CDR3 has 13 amino acids. Trimming cost V 6 bases and J 8 bases; bases outside gene matches: 7. As DNA, the CDR3 is TGTGCCAGCAGCTTTGGGACAGACGACATTCAGTACTTC. It translates to CASSFGTDDIQYF.

This clonotype was detected many times. The chain is built from TRBV30 and TRBJ1-5; D remains unclear. Trimming took off 2 bases at V and 2 bases at J, with 7 bases between the two ends. This CDR3 is 13 amino acids long. Germline V gene sequence: CDR1 GTSNPN, CDR2 SVGIG (reference sequence). CDR3 nucleotides: TGTGCCTGGAGTATGGCGGGCAATCAGCCCCAGCATTTT. Residues: CAWSMAGNQPQHF.

The chain uses TRBV20-1 and TRBJ2-1; unclear D gene. V was shortened by 0 bases and J by 12 bases, with 12 bases between the two germline ends. The germline CDR1 and CDR2 sequences are DFQATT and SNEGSKA (reference sequence). The length of the CDR3 is 12 residues. This CDR3 reads CSARDLRSSQFF. CDR3 in DNA: TGCAGTGCTAGAGATCTCAGGTCTTCGCAGTTCTTC.

This clonotype was seen repeatedly, ten times or more. The chain carries TRBV7-2 and TRBJ2-7; D assignment may be TRBD1 or TRBD2 (5 bases each). Trimming removed 4 bases from V and 2 bases from J, with 15 bases in between. Germline loops: CDR1 SGHTA, CDR2 FQGNSA. The CDR3 runs to 15 residues. CDR3 in amino acids: CASSSSGTDTYEQYF. In DNA form, the CDR3 reads TGTGCCAGCAGCTCCTCCGGGACCGATACCTACGAGCAGTACTTC.

The gene calls are TRBV3-1 and TRBJ2-7; D remains unclear. Germline assignment: CDR1 LGHDT and CDR2 YNNKEL (reference sequence). V dropped 1 base and J dropped 4 bases, with 8 bases sitting between them. The length of the CDR3 is 13 residues. The CDR3 DNA is TGTGCCAGCAGCCAAGGGAATTCATACGAGCAGTACTTC. Its protein product is CASSQGNSYEQYF.